Presented here are 30 T cell receptor beta chains from one specimen sequenced in a study of cytomegalovirus exposure and HLA in healthy donors. With 60 Vbeta and 13 Jbeta primers, the PCR was carried out. Sequenced by immunoSEQ multiplex PCR; TCRdb stores in-frame clones only, minus some. The table lists 150,000 to 200,000 clones, about 80% of them singletons. The sequenced sample consisted of PBMCs. The receptors derive from a woman aged 40 to 50 in good health and CMV-seronegative.

The chain recombines TRBV7-8 with TRBJ1-5, with D possibly being TRBD1 (5 bases). CDR3 length equals 13 residues. CDR1 is SGHVS, CDR2 FQNEAQ, per germline. Trimming stripped 1 base from V and 7 bases from J, with 8 bases between. CDR3 region: CASSLGGGQPQHF. The CDR3 coding sequence is TGTGCCAGCAGCTTAGGCGGGGGACAGCCCCAGCATTTT. Supplemented by reference TRBV7-8 and TRBJ1-5, the full variable domain reads GAGVSQSPRYKVAKRGQDVALRCDPISGHVSLFWYQQALGQGPEFLTYFQNEAQLDKSGLPSDRFFAERPEGSVSTLKIQRTQQEDSAVYLCASSLGGGQPQHFGDGTRLSIL.

The rearrangement links TRBV5-1 to TRBJ2-7, with TRBD1 identical over 11 bases. This CDR3 is built from 15 residues. V gave up 4 bases and J gave up 3 bases; unmatched junction bases: 6. The germline CDR1 and CDR2 sequences are SGHRS and YFSETQ. CDR3 loop: CASSGGQGVRYEQYF. CDR3 bases: TGCGCCAGCAGCGGGGGACAGGGGGTGCGCTACGAGCAGTACTTC.

The rearrangement links TRBV7-2 to TRBJ1-3, with D tentatively TRBD1 (6 bases). V was clipped by 5 bases and J by 9 bases, with 17 bases between them. Per the germline V gene, CDR1 is SGHTA and CDR2 is FQGNSA. The CDR3 is made up of 14 amino acids. The CDR3 reads CASSPPATRGTIYF. The CDR3 coding sequence is TGTGCCAGCAGCCCTCCGGCTACCAGGGGCACCATATATTTT.

As for this clone: One junction end does not reproduce the germline sequence, and a read error may be involved. The rearrangement joins TRBV7-9 to TRBJ2-1; D might be TRBD2 (7 bases). The CDR3 is 13 amino acids. Germline-derived CDR1 and CDR2 are SEHNR and FQNEAQ (reference sequence). The CDR3: CASSSPSGGDVLF. The CDR3, as DNA: TGTGCCAGCAGCTCCCCGTCGGGGGGCGACGTCCTCTTC.

The chain has TRBV11-3 and TRBJ1-1; D uncertain. Trimming removed 1 base from V and 1 base from J, with 7 bases in between. CDR1 is SGHNT, CDR2 YENEEA, per germline. The CDR3 runs 14 residues. The CDR3 spells CASSLVPGNTEAFF. The DNA for the CDR3 is TGTGCCAGCAGCTTAGTACCGGGGAACACTGAAGCTTTCTTT.

V gene TRBV5-1 combines with J gene TRBJ1-2, with 7 bases that match TRBD1. Germline CDR1 is SGHRS and CDR2 is YFSETQ. The J segment lost 8 bases and the V segment lost 2 bases, leaving 6 bases of the junction unmatched. This CDR3 contains 13 residues. In nucleotides, the CDR3 is TGCGCCAGCAGCTTCGACAGGGTACGCGGCTACACCTTC. Translated, it gives CASSFDRVRGYTF.

Written as DNA, the CDR3 is TGTGCCAGCAGCTTATGGGAGGGGTCCTCTGGAAACACCATATATTTT. This translates into CASSLWEGSSGNTIYF. This chain uses TRBV7-8 with TRBJ1-3, with D perhaps TRBD1 (5 bases). There are 16 residues in the CDR3. V shed 2 bases and J shed 0 bases, with 11 bases lying between them. The germline gives CDR1 SGHVS, CDR2 FQNEAQ. The complete variable domain, with remaining parts taken from reference TRBV7-8 and TRBJ1-3, reads GAGVSQSPRYKVAKRGQDVALRCDPISGHVSLFWYQQALGQGPEFLTYFQNEAQLDKSGLPSDRFFAERPEGSVSTLKIQRTQQEDSAVYLCASSLWEGSSGNTIYFGEGSWLTVV.

J is TRBJ1-4 and V is TRBV19; possible D gene TRBD1, 6 bases. The germline V and J ends were trimmed by 5 bases and 0 bases, with 10 bases remaining between them. Looked up from germline, CDR1 is LNHDA and CDR2 is SQIVND (reference sequence). This CDR3 has 15 amino acids. CDR3 nucleotide sequence: TGTGCCAGTAGTCCACGGACAGCAACTAATGAAAAACTGTTTTTT. As protein: CASSPRTATNEKLFF.

This clone was seen just once. This sequence joins TRBV18 and TRBJ2-5, with D tentatively TRBD1 (6 bases). The V and J ends lost 5 bases and 1 base respectively, with 20 bases between them. From germline, CDR1 is KGHSH and CDR2 LQKENI. This CDR3 region has 17 residues. CDR3 bases: TGTGCCAGCTCATCCGGACAGCTACTTACTACCCAAGAGACCCAGTACTTC. The encoded protein is CASSSGQLLTTQETQYF.

This clone was seen a few times. V gene TRBV7-3 combines with J gene TRBJ2-5, with 11 bases matching TRBD2. The V and J ends lost 3 bases and 9 bases, in that order; junction bases with no gene match: 6. CDR1 is SGHTA and CDR2 is FQGTGA in the germline V gene. The CDR3 consists of 14 residues. CDR3 bases: TGTGCCAGCAGCTTGACTAGCGGGACTGAGGCCCAGTACTTC. It translates to CASSLTSGTEAQYF.

This chain joins TRBV15 and TRBJ2-7; possible D gene TRBD1, 5 bases. V lost 0 bases and J 3 bases, leaving 9 bases between the germline ends. Per germline, CDR1 LNHNV and CDR2 YYDKDF (reference sequence). This CDR3 comprises 14 residues. DNA for the CDR3: TGTGCCACCAGCAGAGAAGGGGTCAGCTACGAGCAGTACTTC. This encodes CATSREGVSYEQYF. Full variable domain (rest looked up from reference TRBV15 and TRBJ2-7): DAMVIQNPRYQVTQFGKPVTLSCSQTLNHNVMYWYQQKSSQAPKLLFHYYDKDFNNEADTPDNFQSRRPNTSFCFLDIRSPGLGDTAMYLCATSREGVSYEQYFGPGTRLTVT.

This clone was detected only once. The J gene is TRBJ1-2, the V gene TRBV6-5, with 7 bases lining up with TRBD1. This CDR3 is 12 amino acids long. Germline CDR1 and CDR2: MNHEY and SVGAGI. V was pared by 5 bases and J by 4 bases, with 1 base of the junction left unmatched. In DNA, the CDR3 is TGTGCCAGCAGTCGGACAGGCTATGGCTACACCTTC. The encoded protein is CASSRTGYGYTF.

The chain is built from TRBV9 and TRBJ1-4, with a possible D match to TRBD1 (6 bases). Trimming removed 0 bases from V and 8 bases from J, with 14 bases in between. Germline V lookup: CDR1 SGDLS, CDR2 YYNGEE. This CDR3 is 15 amino acids long. CDR3 DNA sequence: TGTGCCAGCAGCGTAGTATCGGGGGGCGACGAAAAACTGTTTTTT. Its protein product is CASSVVSGGDEKLFF. Complete variable domain (other parts from reference TRBV9 and TRBJ1-4): DSGVTQTPKHLITATGQRVTLRCSPRSGDLSVYWYQQSLDQGLQFLIQYYNGEERAKGNILERFSAQQFPDLHSELNLSSLELGDSALYFCASSVVSGGDEKLFFGSGTQLSVL.

The chain employs TRBV4-3 and TRBJ2-2; 8 bases fit TRBD2. The CDR3 has 14 residues. Germline V gene data show CDR1 as LGHNA and CDR2 as YSLEER. V trimming: 6 bases; J trimming: 2 bases; junction bases outside the gene matches: 2. CDR3: CASRSGSNTGELFF. As DNA, the CDR3 is TGCGCCAGCAGGAGCGGGAGTAACACCGGGGAGCTGTTTTTT.

In this sample, this clone turned up once. The genes are TRBV27 and TRBJ2-3; D is perhaps TRBD2 (6 bases). The CDR3 loop spans 14 amino acids. Trimming took off 8 bases at V and 3 bases at J, with 15 bases between the two ends. CDR1 and CDR2 from the germline V gene are MNHEY and SMNVEV (reference sequence). CDR3 nucleotide sequence: TGTGCCAGCCGTTCGGGACTTTTAACAGATACGCAGTATTTT. Translating gives CASRSGLLTDTQYF.

The rearrangement links TRBV30 to TRBJ2-5; 7 bases are a match to TRBD2. Unmatched junction bases numbered 11, after V lost 3 bases and J lost 1 base. Germline values: CDR1 GTSNPN, CDR2 SVGIG (reference sequence). The CDR3 runs 16 residues. The CDR3: CAWSVGGFRGQETQYF. For the CDR3, the DNA is TGTGCCTGGAGCGTGGGAGGGTTTAGGGGCCAAGAGACCCAGTACTTC. The variable domain in full, completed from reference TRBV30 and TRBJ2-5, reads SQTIHQWPATLVQPVGSPLSLECTVEGTSNPNLYWYRQAAGRGLQLLFYSVGIGQISSEVPQNLSASRPQDRQFILSSKKLLLSDSGFYLCAWSVGGFRGQETQYFGPGTRLLVL.

This clone was recorded once. The genes are TRBV5-4 and TRBJ1-1; 7 nucleotides line up with TRBD1. Germline loops: CDR1 SGHNT, CDR2 YYREEE (reference sequence). The CDR3 is 15 amino acids. With V trimmed by 3 bases and J by 0 bases, 5 bases remained unmatched. The CDR3 DNA is TGTGCCAGCAGCTCCGCAGGGGGGATGAACACTGAAGCTTTCTTT. Its translation is CASSSAGGMNTEAFF.

V gene TRBV30 combines with J gene TRBJ2-5; 12 positions match TRBD2. The CDR3 totals 16 residues. V was pared by 2 bases and J by 4 bases, with 8 bases of the junction left unmatched. The germline gives CDR1 GTSNPN, CDR2 SVGIG (reference sequence). The CDR3 loop is CAWSKLKLAGGETQYF. In DNA form, the CDR3 reads TGTGCCTGGAGTAAACTTAAACTAGCGGGAGGAGAGACCCAGTACTTC.

The chain is built from TRBV2 and TRBJ2-7; D is ambiguous. V lost 3 bases and J 9 bases, leaving 9 bases between the germline ends. This CDR3 region has 11 residues. Germline-derived CDR1 and CDR2 are SNHLY and FYNNEI. CDR3 amino acids: CASSDDSVQYV. The CDR3 DNA sequence: TGTGCCAGCAGTGACGACTCCGTGCAGTACGTC.

This rearrangement joins TRBV27 to TRBJ2-7; 9 nucleotides agree with TRBD2. Germline CDR1 is MNHEY and CDR2 is SMNVEV (reference sequence). V shed 7 bases, J shed 3 bases, and the junction held 4 bases outside the gene matches. The CDR3 is made up of 13 amino acids. Here the CDR3 DNA reads TGTGCCAGCAAGCCTAGCGGGGACTACGAGCAGTACTTC. Encoded protein: CASKPSGDYEQYF.

This clone was detected only a few times. The genes are TRBV6-6 and TRBJ2-1, with 8 bases that match TRBD2. Germline values: CDR1 MNHNY, CDR2 SVGAGI (reference sequence). V trimming: 5 bases; J trimming: 10 bases; junction bases outside the gene matches: 10. This CDR3 region has 14 residues. CDR3: CASSRERIAGEQFF. The CDR3 DNA sequence: TGTGCCAGCAGTCGAGAAAGGATAGCGGGGGAGCAGTTCTTC.

The chain links TRBV10-3 to TRBJ1-4; the D is unclear. The germline V gene encodes CDR1 ENHRY and CDR2 SYGVKD. Trimming left V 3 bases short and J 8 bases short, with 13 bases between. This CDR3 spans 14 amino acids. The CDR3 sequence: CAISEEGGREKLFF. CDR3 DNA: TGTGCCATCAGTGAAGAGGGTGGGAGAGAAAAACTGTTTTTT.

Points on this clone: At one end the junction does not follow the germline gene, possibly because of a read error. The gene calls are TRBV7-2 and TRBJ1-2; D is unclear. The germline V gene has CDR1 SGHTA and CDR2 FQGNSA. The CDR3 has 14 amino acids. In DNA form, the CDR3 reads TGTGCCAGCAGCTTAGAGCCGGGAGGCTATGGCCACACCTTC. Encoded protein: CASSLEPGGYGHTF.

This chain uses TRBV19 with TRBJ2-1, with D perhaps TRBD2 (6 bases). Looked up from germline, CDR1 is LNHDA and CDR2 is SQIVND (reference sequence). This CDR3 region has 15 residues. Trimming pared 10 bases from V and 5 bases from J, leaving 21 bases between. The CDR3 here is CATSFSNGLNNEQFF. The CDR3 DNA reads as TGTGCCACCTCCTTCTCAAATGGACTAAACAATGAGCAGTTCTTC.

The chain has TRBV30 and TRBJ2-1; 8 bases line up with TRBD2. Trimming removed 6 bases from V and 7 bases from J; junction bases left unmatched: 2. This CDR3 has 11 amino acids. Per the germline V gene, CDR1 is GTSNPN and CDR2 is SVGIG (reference sequence). The CDR3 reads CACGRDNEQFF. CDR3 nucleotide sequence: TGTGCCTGCGGGAGGGATAATGAGCAGTTCTTC.

The chain has TRBV25-1 and TRBJ2-1; TRBD2 agrees at 8 bases. The V and J ends lost 6 bases and 4 bases, in that order; junction bases with no gene match: 11. Per germline, CDR1 MGHDK and CDR2 SYGVNS. The length of the CDR3 is 16 residues. The CDR3 DNA sequence: TGTGCCAGCAGCTCCTCGGGAGCGGGAGAGTACAATGAGCAGTTCTTC. It yields the protein CASSSSGAGEYNEQFF.

J is TRBJ2-1 and V is TRBV7-2, with TRBD1 matching 8 bases. The CDR3 is 15 amino acids. After removal of 5 bases from V and 8 bases from J, the junction contained 11 bases not matched to a gene. In germline, CDR1 is SGHTA, CDR2 FQGNSA. CDR3 DNA: TGTGCCAGCAGCCGAACTACGGACAGGGAACATGAGCAGTTCTTC. Encoded protein: CASSRTTDREHEQFF.

The CDR3 nucleotides are TGTGCCAGCAGCCGACAGGGGGGGGAGACCCAGTACTTC. Translated: CASSRQGGETQYF. This chain joins TRBV4-2 and TRBJ2-5, with 9 bases that match TRBD1. V dropped 4 bases and J dropped 5; count of bases not matched to a gene: 2. The CDR3 runs 13 residues. Germline CDR1 is LGHNA and CDR2 is YNFKEQ.

The chain is built from TRBV5-4 and TRBJ1-1; D might be TRBD1 (6 bases). The CDR3 contains 13 residues. Germline V gene lookup returns CDR1 SGHNT and CDR2 YYREEE (reference sequence). Trimming removed 3 bases at V and 3 bases at J, with 9 bases between. The CDR3 DNA is TGTGCCAGCAGCTCACAGGGTTACACTGAAGCTTTCTTT. It specifies CASSSQGYTEAFF.

A word on this clone: At the DNA level, this CDR3 is encoded by other sequences in the same sample as well. V is TRBV5-1 and J is TRBJ1-4; TRBD1 matches at 7 bases. Trimming took 4 bases from V and 1 from J; bases not matched to a gene: 16. The germline CDR1 and CDR2 sequences are SGHRS and YFSETQ. This CDR3 spans 19 amino acids. The CDR3 nucleotides are TGCGCCAGCAGCCCGGGGGACAGATATACTACCATAACTAATGAAAAACTGTTTTTT. Residues: CASSPGDRYTTITNEKLFF. Full variable domain (remainder filled in from reference TRBV5-1 and TRBJ1-4): KAGVTQTPRYLIKTRGQQVTLSCSPISGHRSVSWYQQTPGQGLQFLFEYFSETQRNKGNFPGRFSGRQFSNSRSEMNVSTLELGDSALYLCASSPGDRYTTITNEKLFFGSGTQLSVL.